The subject of this entry is one T cell receptor (beta chain). Using immunoSEQ multiplex PCR, the repertoire was profiled, and TCRdb retains in-frame clones only, with some absent. The table shows more than 50,000 clones, with roughly 90% occurring only once. V was cut by 5 bases and J by 2 bases, with 13 bases left in between. Germline V lookup: CDR1 SGHAT, CDR2 FQNNGV. The CDR3 extends over 14 amino acids. This entry comes from a study of T cell changes during pregnancy in multiple sclerosis. The TCR comes from a female donor with multiple sclerosis, enrolled in a pregnancy study. The chain combines TRBV11-2 with TRBJ2-7; tentatively, D is TRBD2 (6 bases). Sequenced here: peripheral blood, sampled before pregnancy. CDR3 in amino acids: CASSQKERAYEQYF. The CDR3 bases are TGTGCCAGCAGCCAAAAGGAGCGGGCCTACGAGCAGTACTTC.